The clone carrying this T cell receptor beta chain came up once. Authors' analysis steps: Amplification from reference gene primers served as the basis for estimated nucleated cell counts. Produced via immunoSEQ multiplex PCR; TCRdb's table is partial and in-frame only. The V and J calls and clone size were taken over from that table, and D and trimming were inferred from the DNA. The sample has roughly 270,000 clones; roughly 85% are singletons. This CDR3 region has 14 residues. The V segment lost 5 bases and the J segment 5 bases; nucleotides outside the gene matches: 8. CDR1 and CDR2 (germline): MNHEY, SMNVEV (reference sequence). This specimen comes from a study of blood T cell repertoires in COVID-19. At the level of the study: The origin of the acute and convalescent COVID-19 samples was the United States, Italy and Spain. The cDNA or gDNA used as material had been derived from T cells, B-cell-depleted T cells, or PBMCs.

The sequence was obtained from a man aged 50 to 59 with active or convalescent COVID-19. Sequenced input: peripheral blood. This chain joins TRBV27 and TRBJ2-7, with 8 positions matching TRBD2. The CDR3 sequence: CASSLAREDHEQYF. Here the CDR3 DNA reads TGTGCCAGCAGTCTGGCGCGGGAGGACCACGAGCAGTACTTC.